What follows are 26 T cell receptor beta chains derived from one specimen sequenced in a study of blood T cell repertoires in COVID-19. Clones were sequenced by immunoSEQ multiplex PCR, and TCRdb holds only the in-frame ones, with some missing. The sample has 200,000 to 250,000 clones, around nine tenths seen once; the top ten hold around 0.84%. The sample consisted of peripheral blood. The origin of the receptors is a man aged 60 to 75 with COVID-19, enrolled during active disease.

The V and J genes are TRBV7-3 and TRBJ2-3; 7 bases match TRBD2. Germline-derived CDR1 and CDR2 are SGHTA and FQGTGA. The length of the CDR3 is 16 residues. The V gene end was trimmed by 2 bases and the J gene end by 6 bases; junction bases not matched to a gene: 11. The CDR3 coding sequence is TGTGCCAGCAGCTTATCGCTTCGGGGAGGGGCCGATACGCAGTATTTT. Its translation is CASSLSLRGGADTQYF.

The V and J genes are TRBV13 and TRBJ2-3; 12 bases are a match to TRBD2. In germline, CDR1 is PRHDT, CDR2 FYEKMQ (reference sequence). This CDR3 has 15 amino acids. The J segment lost 9 bases and the V segment lost 5 bases, leaving 9 bases of the junction unmatched. The CDR3 reads CASSPKTSGRETQYF. The CDR3 DNA follows: TGTGCCAGCAGCCCTAAGACTAGCGGGAGAGAGACGCAGTATTTT.

The chain's CDR3 is CASLTTDFSNYEQYF. The CDR3 DNA is TGTGCCAGCCTTACGACAGATTTTTCAAACTACGAGCAGTACTTC. The J gene is TRBJ2-7, the V gene TRBV28; maybe TRBD1 (5 bases). This CDR3 spans 15 amino acids. The germline V gene encodes CDR1 MDHEN and CDR2 SYDVKM. V lost 8 bases and J 3 bases, leaving 20 bases between the germline ends. Based on the CDR3 plus reference TRBV28 and TRBJ2-7, the full variable domain is DVKVTQSSRYLVKRTGEKVFLECVQDMDHENMFWYRQDPGLGLRLIYFSYDVKMKEKGDIPEGYSVSREKKERFSLILESASTNQTSMYLCASLTTDFSNYEQYFGPGTRLTVT.

The V call is TRBV9, the J call TRBJ2-7, with 8 bases fitting TRBD2. The germline CDR1 and CDR2 sequences are SGDLS and YYNGEE. The V and J ends lost 0 bases and 7 bases, in that order; junction bases with no gene match: 9. This CDR3 is built from 15 residues. The CDR3 sequence: CASSVDGRALREQYF. The CDR3 DNA follows: TGTGCCAGCAGCGTAGACGGGAGGGCCCTTCGGGAGCAGTACTTC.

The chain employs TRBV3-1 (or the pseudogene TRBV3-2) and TRBJ2-1; the D gene is possibly TRBD1 (6 bases). The CDR3 runs to 12 residues. Germline CDR1 LGHDT, CDR2 YNNKEL (reference sequence). Trimming shortened V by 6 bases and J by 10 bases, and 13 bases separated the two germline ends. CDR3 coding DNA: TGTGCCAGCAGATTCCTAGGGGGAGAGCAGTTCTTC. Encoded protein: CASRFLGGEQFF.

The J gene is TRBJ1-6, the V gene TRBV5-6; D uncertain. V was cut by 4 bases and J by 6 bases, with 17 bases left in between. Per germline, CDR1 SGHDT and CDR2 YYEEEE. The length of the CDR3 is 16 residues. The CDR3 nucleotides read TGTGCCAGCAGCCCGGGAGCAGGTGCCCTTAATTCACCCCTCCACTTT. Translation gives CASSPGAGALNSPLHF.

The chain is built from TRBV5-1 and TRBJ2-1, with 9 bases fitting TRBD1. CDR1 is SGHRS and CDR2 is YFSETQ in the germline V gene. This CDR3 comprises 16 residues. V gave up 5 bases and J gave up 10 bases; unmatched junction bases: 16. The CDR3 here is CASRQGRDRVNGEQFF. CDR3 in DNA: TGCGCCAGCAGACAAGGCCGGGACAGGGTAAACGGGGAGCAGTTCTTC.

The chain has TRBV5-4 and TRBJ1-1; no clear D. The CDR3 loop spans 11 amino acids. Trimming pared 4 bases from V and 9 bases from J, leaving 10 bases between. Germline V gene data show CDR1 as SGHNT and CDR2 as YYREEE (reference sequence). The CDR3 DNA sequence: TGTGCCAGCAGCATACGCCTAAAAGCTTTCTTT. This gives the protein CASSIRLKAFF.

The chain is built from TRBV28 and TRBJ1-5; D not certain. The germline V gene encodes CDR1 MDHEN and CDR2 SYDVKM. CDR3 size: 15 residues. V lost 6 bases, J lost 1 base, and 13 bases lay in between. The CDR3 region is CASSPPGESNQPQHF. In DNA form, the CDR3 reads TGTGCCAGCAGCCCCCCGGGTGAGAGCAATCAGCCCCAGCATTTT. Full variable domain (rest looked up from reference TRBV28 and TRBJ1-5): DVKVTQSSRYLVKRTGEKVFLECVQDMDHENMFWYRQDPGLGLRLIYFSYDVKMKEKGDIPEGYSVSREKKERFSLILESASTNQTSMYLCASSPPGESNQPQHFGDGTRLSIL.

This rearrangement joins TRBV7-9 to TRBJ1-4; D is unresolved. There are 16 residues in the CDR3. V was pared by 5 bases and J by 0 bases, with 13 bases between. CDR1 SEHNR and CDR2 FQNEAQ come from the germline V gene (reference sequence). For the CDR3, the DNA is TGTGCCAGCAGCCCTTCTTTCCAGACAACTAATGAAAAACTGTTTTTT. This sequence encodes CASSPSFQTTNEKLFF.

The gene calls are TRBV27 and TRBJ2-7, with D perhaps TRBD1 (5 bases). The V end was cut by 1 base, the J end by 9 bases, with 22 bases between. CDR1 is MNHEY, CDR2 SMNVEV, per germline (reference sequence). The CDR3 runs to 16 residues. CDR3 region: CASSLLLGQALIGQYF. CDR3 sequence (DNA): TGTGCCAGCAGTTTATTGCTAGGACAAGCCCTTATCGGGCAGTACTTC.

The CDR3 nucleotides are TGTGCCAGTAACCCGGGACAGGGGAGCTCCTACGAGCAGTACTTC. Residues: CASNPGQGSSYEQYF. The V gene is TRBV19, the J gene TRBJ2-7, with 10 bases lining up with TRBD1. The CDR3 totals 15 residues. Germline assignment: CDR1 LNHDA and CDR2 SQIVND (reference sequence). V was clipped by 7 bases and J by 0 bases; unmatched bases: 6.

The rearrangement links TRBV30 to TRBJ1-6; TRBD1 matches 7 bases. CDR1 GTSNPN and CDR2 SVGIG come from the germline V gene (reference sequence). The CDR3 has 19 amino acids. The ends lost 0 bases at V and 8 bases at J; junction bases unmatched: 19. This chain's CDR3 is CAWSVSLLVGGARDSPLHF. CDR3 nucleotides: TGTGCCTGGAGTGTTTCCCTTCTGGTAGGGGGCGCGAGGGATTCACCCCTCCACTTT.

This rearrangement joins TRBV24-1 to TRBJ1-2, with TRBD1 matching over 10 bases. The germline CDR1 and CDR2 sequences are KGHDR and SFDVKD. Trimming at V came to 5 bases and at J to 7 bases, leaving 3 bases not matched to a gene. The CDR3 runs 13 residues. The CDR3 is CATSGQGASGYTF. CDR3 sequence (DNA): TGTGCCACCAGTGGACAGGGGGCGAGTGGCTACACCTTC.

This sequence joins TRBV6-1 and TRBJ2-7, with D tentatively TRBD2 (6 bases). Trimming took 3 bases from V and 0 from J, leaving 12 bases between them. CDR3 length equals 15 residues. Germline lookup yields CDR1 MNHNS and CDR2 SASEGT. This chain's CDR3 is CASSDVAGFSYEQYF. CDR3 DNA sequence: TGTGCCAGCAGTGATGTGGCGGGGTTCTCCTACGAGCAGTACTTC.

This clone was seen just once. This chain joins TRBV5-4 and TRBJ1-6, with 9 bases that match TRBD1. CDR3 length: 17 residues. With 0 bases clipped from V and 6 bases from J, the junction kept 7 bases outside the gene matches. Germline CDR1 is SGHNT and CDR2 is YYREEE (reference sequence). CDR3 nucleotides: TGTGCCAGCAGCTTGGCATCGGGGACAGGGACTAATTCACCCCTCCACTTT. It encodes CASSLASGTGTNSPLHF.

The chain joins TRBV6-5 to TRBJ1-1; 7 bases are shared with TRBD1. CDR3 length: 13 amino acids. Germline values: CDR1 MNHEY, CDR2 SVGAGI. Trimming removed 5 bases from V and 5 bases from J; junction bases left unmatched: 5. The CDR3 reads CASSQGVRTEAFF. CDR3 coding DNA: TGTGCCAGCAGTCAGGGGGTAAGGACTGAAGCTTTCTTT.

This rearrangement joins TRBV10-2 to TRBJ2-3; no reliable D call. V dropped 2 bases and J dropped 0 bases, with 9 bases sitting between them. The CDR3 sequence is 15 residues long. Per the germline V gene, CDR1 is WSHSY and CDR2 is SAAADI. The chain's CDR3 is CASSEVSTSTDTQYF. The CDR3 nucleotides read TGCGCCAGCAGTGAGGTCTCCACTAGCACAGATACGCAGTATTTT.

J is TRBJ2-4 and V is TRBV19, with D possibly matching TRBD1 (5 bases). The germline gives CDR1 LNHDA, CDR2 SQIVND (reference sequence). V was cut by 8 bases and J by 8 bases, with 13 bases left in between. The CDR3 consists of 12 residues. CDR3 in DNA: TGTGCCAGTGGACCAAGGGGTGACATTCAGTACTTC. It codes for CASGPRGDIQYF.

The rearrangement uses TRBV30 and TRBJ1-4; no clear D. The CDR3 sequence is 14 residues long. Germline CDR1 GTSNPN, CDR2 SVGIG (reference sequence). Trimming stripped 0 bases from V and 7 bases from J, with 12 bases between. In nucleotides, the CDR3 is TGTGCCTGGAGTGTCGGAGGAGGTGCTGAAAAACTGTTTTTT. Protein product: CAWSVGGGAEKLFF.

V usage is TRBV7-2 and J usage is TRBJ2-6; D unresolved. Germline loops: CDR1 SGHTA, CDR2 FQGNSA. The CDR3 runs 17 residues. V lost 0 bases, J lost 0 bases, and 9 bases lay in between. CDR3 in DNA: TGTGCCAGCAGCTTAGCTGTAGTTCCCTCTGGGGCCAACGTCCTGACTTTC. It is translated as CASSLAVVPSGANVLTF.

This clone occurred a few times. V and J are TRBV28 and TRBJ1-1; D gene unclear. CDR1 is MDHEN and CDR2 is SYDVKM in the germline V gene. The length of the CDR3 is 17 residues. V lost 4 bases and J 0 bases, leaving 18 bases between the germline ends. The CDR3 coding sequence is TGTGCCAGCAGTTCAAACACCCCTACGAGGATGAACACTGAAGCTTTCTTT. Translating gives CASSSNTPTRMNTEAFF.

This rearrangement joins TRBV10-1 to TRBJ1-2; D is unresolved. Germline CDR1 and CDR2: WNHNN and SYGVQD (reference sequence). This CDR3 is built from 13 residues. Trimming shortened V by 6 bases and J by 6 bases, and 14 bases separated the two germline ends. This CDR3 is CASSHPRRDGYTF. CDR3 nucleotides: TGCGCCAGCAGCCACCCTAGGAGAGATGGCTACACCTTC.

This sequence joins TRBV21-1 and TRBJ2-1; the table's D call of TRBD2 was not tested on the DNA. TRBV21-1 is deemed a pseudogene. The CDR3 is made up of 14 amino acids. CDR3 loop: CASSDGCGRGEQFF. The CDR3 nucleotides read TGTGCCAGCAGCGACGGGTGTGGCAGAGGTGAGCAGTTCTTC.

This sequence joins TRBV28 and TRBJ1-1; TRBD1 matches 7 bases. Per the germline V gene, CDR1 is MDHEN and CDR2 is SYDVKM. V shed 2 bases, J shed 3 bases, and the junction held 3 bases outside the gene matches. The CDR3 runs to 14 residues. For the CDR3, the DNA is TGTGCCAGCAGTTTACCAACAGGGGACACTGAAGCTTTCTTT. This codes for CASSLPTGDTEAFF.

V and J are TRBV5-1 and TRBJ1-2; D is unresolved. Per germline, CDR1 SGHRS and CDR2 YFSETQ. The ends were cut back, 4 bases at V and 9 bases at J, with 16 bases in the middle. The CDR3 is made up of 13 amino acids. The CDR3, as DNA: TGCGCCAGCAGCCCTAGGGAGAAGGGTCGCTACACCTTC. This encodes CASSPREKGRYTF. Complete variable domain (other parts from reference TRBV5-1 and TRBJ1-2): KAGVTQTPRYLIKTRGQQVTLSCSPISGHRSVSWYQQTPGQGLQFLFEYFSETQRNKGNFPGRFSGRQFSNSRSEMNVSTLELGDSALYLCASSPREKGRYTFGSGTRLTVV.